The source of this T cell receptor beta chain is a study of T cells in Graves' hyperthyroidism and ophthalmopathy. This clonotype appeared a few times. Amplified regions were TCR beta CDR3 sequences from RNA transcripts. First-round RT-PCR of the TCR CDR3 relied on the HTBI primer set. TCRdb called the multiplex PCR reads again in MiXCR, with one record for every CDR3 protein. Of some 490,000 distinct CDR3 sequences listed, around 16% are singletons. Diagnosis relied on clinical symptoms, serum thyroxine and TRAb, thyroid ultrasound and orbital computed tomography. From approximately 9.1 ml of fresh peripheral blood, PBMCs were isolated. V was clipped by 5 bases and J by 7 bases, with 12 bases between them. Per the germline V gene, CDR1 is SEHNR and CDR2 is FQNEAQ (reference sequence). The length of the CDR3 is 13 residues.

This chain links TRBV7-9 with TRBJ1-5; D gene ambiguous. Sequencing used blood. This clonotype was sampled from a woman in her twenties or thirties with Graves' ophthalmopathy. CDR3 nucleotide sequence: TGTGCCAGCAGCGTTACCGGGCCCCAGCCCCAGCATTTT. This translates into CASSVTGPQPQHF.